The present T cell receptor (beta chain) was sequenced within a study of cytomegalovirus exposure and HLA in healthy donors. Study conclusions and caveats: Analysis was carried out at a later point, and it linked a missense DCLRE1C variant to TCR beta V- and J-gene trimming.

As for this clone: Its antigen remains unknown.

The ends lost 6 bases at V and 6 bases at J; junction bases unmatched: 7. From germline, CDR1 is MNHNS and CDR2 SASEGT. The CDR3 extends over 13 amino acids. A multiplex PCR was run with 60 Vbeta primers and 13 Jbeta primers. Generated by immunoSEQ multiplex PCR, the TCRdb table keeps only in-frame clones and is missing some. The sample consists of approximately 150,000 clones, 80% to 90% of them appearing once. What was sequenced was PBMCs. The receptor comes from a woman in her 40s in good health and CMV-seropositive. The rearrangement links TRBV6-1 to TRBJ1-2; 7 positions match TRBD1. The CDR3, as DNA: TGTGCCAGCAGGGAGTCGACAGGGCATGGCTACACCTTC. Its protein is CASRESTGHGYTF.